Following are 10 T cell receptor beta chains from one sample sequenced in a study of control samples from healthy donors and cancer patients. Clones were sequenced by immunoSEQ multiplex PCR, and TCRdb holds only the in-frame ones, with some missing. The table records 150,000 to 200,000 clones, 90% to 95% of them present only once. Material: blood. All receptors derive from a young man in good health.

The CDR3 nucleotides read TGTGCCAGCAGCCGCACAGGGGAGTCCTATGGCTACACCTTC. Encoded protein: CASSRTGESYGYTF. This rearrangement joins TRBV7-2 to TRBJ1-2, with 7 bases that match TRBD1. Per germline, CDR1 SGHTA and CDR2 FQGNSA. This CDR3 contains 14 residues. J lost 4 bases, V lost 5 bases, and 7 bases had no gene match.

This clone occurred once. The V call is TRBV5-1, the J call TRBJ1-6; 9 nucleotides align to TRBD1. V lost 0 bases, J lost 4 bases, and 5 bases stayed unmatched. Germline CDR1 reads SGHRS; CDR2 reads YFSETQ. CDR3 size: 17 residues. CDR3 sequence: CASSLDSGTGYNSPLHF. The CDR3 region has the DNA TGCGCCAGCAGCTTGGATTCCGGGACAGGGTATAATTCACCCCTCCACTTT.

This clone was observed a single time. The rearrangement links TRBV24-1 to TRBJ2-5; no reliable D call. Per the germline V gene, CDR1 is KGHDR and CDR2 is SFDVKD. V lost 3 bases and J 5 bases, leaving 9 bases between the germline ends. CDR3 length: 13 amino acids. CDR3 sequence reads: CATSDMTRETQYF. The CDR3 coding sequence is TGTGCCACCAGTGATATGACCAGGGAGACCCAGTACTTC.

This sequence joins TRBV5-5 and TRBJ1-2, with D hard to call. The CDR3 has 17 residues. Germline CDR1 reads SGHKS; CDR2 reads YYEKEE (reference sequence). V lost 0 bases, J lost 0 bases, and 15 bases lay in between. The CDR3 nucleotides are TGTGCCAGCAGCTTGGTTTATGAGGGTCCCTCTAACTATGGCTACACCTTC. Translation: CASSLVYEGPSNYGYTF.

The chain is built from TRBV4-2 and TRBJ2-1, with D tentatively TRBD2 (5 bases). V was pared by 2 bases and J by 6 bases, with 8 bases between. Per germline, CDR1 LGHNA and CDR2 YNFKEQ. This CDR3 has 13 amino acids. CDR3 DNA: TGTGCCAGCAGCCAACGTACTAGCAATGAGCAGTTCTTC. This encodes CASSQRTSNEQFF.

The J gene is TRBJ2-2, the V gene TRBV19; a weak D match, TRBD2 (7 bases). The length of the CDR3 is 15 residues. From germline, CDR1 is LNHDA and CDR2 SQIVND (reference sequence). Trimming took 5 bases from V and 3 from J, leaving 13 bases between them. The CDR3 nucleotides are TGTGCCAGTAGTGGGGGGGCTCTCGACACCGGGGAGCTGTTTTTT. Encoded protein: CASSGGALDTGELFF.

The chain links TRBV28 to TRBJ2-1; 11 nucleotides align to TRBD2. There are 15 residues in the CDR3. J lost 4 bases, V lost 4 bases, and 3 bases had no gene match. The germline V gene encodes CDR1 MDHEN and CDR2 SYDVKM. This chain's CDR3 is CASSSLAGGYNEQFF. The CDR3 DNA reads as TGTGCCAGCAGTTCTCTAGCGGGGGGTTACAATGAGCAGTTCTTC.

This chain uses TRBV7-8 with TRBJ1-3; D uncertain. The CDR3 consists of 13 residues. Germline values: CDR1 SGHVS, CDR2 FQNEAQ. Trimming pared 1 base from V and 4 bases from J, leaving 5 bases between. The CDR3 DNA sequence: TGTGCCAGCAGCTTAGAAAGCGGAAACACCATATATTTT. Protein product: CASSLESGNTIYF.

The genes are TRBV3-1 (or the pseudogene TRBV3-2) and TRBJ2-4; TRBD2 matches at 7 bases. V lost 0 bases, J lost 9 bases, and 8 bases stayed unmatched. The CDR3 is made up of 15 amino acids. CDR1 and CDR2 from the germline V gene are LGHDT and YNNKEL (reference sequence). CDR3 in DNA: TGTGCCAGCAGCCAAGATGGCGGGGGAGCCCCCATTCAGTACTTC. Protein sequence: CASSQDGGGAPIQYF.

The rearrangement uses TRBV5-1 and TRBJ1-1; D is undetermined. The germline gives CDR1 SGHRS, CDR2 YFSETQ. The CDR3 runs 13 residues. The germline V and J ends were trimmed by 0 bases and 9 bases, with 12 bases remaining between them. The DNA for the CDR3 is TGCGCCAGCAGCTTGGGGTCCGCCTCGAAAGCTTTCTTT. Translated, it gives CASSLGSASKAFF.